This T cell receptor beta chain is drawn from a study of siplizumab effects on memory and regulatory T cells. Whole-study results and caveats: Major contributors to the alloresponse seemed to be naive T cells, which also appeared more diverse than memory cells. Among sequences traceable to unstimulated CD4+ memory cells, alloreactive ones were significantly reduced by siplizumab. Suppressive activity of Tregs proliferating in siplizumab cultures remained unconfirmed.

Sequencing used immunoSEQ multiplex PCR; TCRdb keeps in-frame clones, though not all of them. The sample includes almost 20,000 clones, approximately 44% of them seen just once. Over a period of 6 days at 37 degrees C, the mixed lymphocyte reaction cells were cocultured. CFSE was used to stain responder PBMCs and Violet Dye to stain stimulator PBMCs, which were then pooled 1:1. Comment on this clone: Its cognate antigen is unknown.

Sample: CFSE-low (dividing) CD4+ T cells sorted from an allogeneic mixed lymphocyte reaction. The sequence was obtained from a human donor in good health; the cells came from an allogeneic mixed lymphocyte reaction. Some clones in this sample may be carry-over from other donors' samples.

As DNA, the CDR3 is TGTGCCAGTAGTAACCGGGGGGGCTCCCTCTCTGGGGCCAACGTCCTGACTTTC. Protein product: CASSNRGGSLSGANVLTF. This chain links TRBV19 with TRBJ2-6; 8 bases agree with TRBD2. This CDR3 has 18 amino acids. The junction had 8 bases not matched to a gene; V was cut back by 4 bases and J by 0 bases. The germline V gene encodes CDR1 LNHDA and CDR2 SQIVND (reference sequence).